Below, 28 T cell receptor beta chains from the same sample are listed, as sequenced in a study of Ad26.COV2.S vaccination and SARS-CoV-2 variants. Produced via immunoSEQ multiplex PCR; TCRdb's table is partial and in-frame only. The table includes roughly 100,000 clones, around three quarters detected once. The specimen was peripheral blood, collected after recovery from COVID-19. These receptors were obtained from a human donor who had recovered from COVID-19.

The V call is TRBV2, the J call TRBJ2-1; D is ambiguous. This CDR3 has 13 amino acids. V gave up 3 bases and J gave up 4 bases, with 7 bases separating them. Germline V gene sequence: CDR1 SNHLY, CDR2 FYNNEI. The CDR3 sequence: CASSDVSYNEQFF. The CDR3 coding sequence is TGTGCCAGCAGTGACGTCTCTTACAATGAGCAGTTCTTC. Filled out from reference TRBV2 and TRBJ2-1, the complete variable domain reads EPEVTQTPSHQVTQMGQEVILRCVPISNHLYFYWYRQILGQKVEFLVSFYNNEISEKSEIFDDQFSVERPDGSNFTLKIRSTKLEDSAMYFCASSDVSYNEQFFGPGTRLTVL.

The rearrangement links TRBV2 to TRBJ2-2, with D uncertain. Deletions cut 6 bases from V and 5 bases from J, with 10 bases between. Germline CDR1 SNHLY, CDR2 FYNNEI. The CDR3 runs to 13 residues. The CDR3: CASSLLRTGELFF. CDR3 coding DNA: TGTGCCAGCAGCCTCCTAAGGACCGGGGAGCTGTTTTTT.

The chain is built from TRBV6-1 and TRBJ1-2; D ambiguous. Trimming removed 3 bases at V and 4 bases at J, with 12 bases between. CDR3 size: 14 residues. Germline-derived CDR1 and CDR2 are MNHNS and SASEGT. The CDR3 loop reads CASSEFGKVYGYTF. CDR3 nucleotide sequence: TGTGCCAGCAGTGAGTTCGGAAAAGTCTATGGCTACACCTTC.

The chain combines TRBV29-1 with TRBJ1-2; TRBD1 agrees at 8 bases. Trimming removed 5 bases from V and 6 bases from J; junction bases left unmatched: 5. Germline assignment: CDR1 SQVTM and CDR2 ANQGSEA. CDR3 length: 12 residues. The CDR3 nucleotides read TGCAGCGTTTTTGACAGGGGCCATGGCTACACCTTC. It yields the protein CSVFDRGHGYTF.

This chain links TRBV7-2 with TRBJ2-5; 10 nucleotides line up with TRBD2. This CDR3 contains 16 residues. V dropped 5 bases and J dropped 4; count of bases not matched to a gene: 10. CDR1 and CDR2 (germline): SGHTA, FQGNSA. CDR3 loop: CASSQNSGGLGETQYF. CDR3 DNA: TGTGCCAGCAGCCAAAATAGCGGGGGGCTCGGAGAGACCCAGTACTTC.

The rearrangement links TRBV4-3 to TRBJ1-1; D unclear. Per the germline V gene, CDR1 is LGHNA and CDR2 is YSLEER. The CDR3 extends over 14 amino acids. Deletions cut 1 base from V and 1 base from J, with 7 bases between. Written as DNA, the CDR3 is TGCGCCAGCAGCCAAGTGGTTCCGAACACTGAAGCTTTCTTT. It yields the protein CASSQVVPNTEAFF.

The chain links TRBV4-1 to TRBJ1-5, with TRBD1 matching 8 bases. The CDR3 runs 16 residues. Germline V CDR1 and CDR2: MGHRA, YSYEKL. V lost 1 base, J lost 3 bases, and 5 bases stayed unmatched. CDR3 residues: CASSQGLTGVNQPQHF. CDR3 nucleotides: TGCGCCAGCAGCCAAGGTTTGACAGGGGTCAATCAGCCCCAGCATTTT.

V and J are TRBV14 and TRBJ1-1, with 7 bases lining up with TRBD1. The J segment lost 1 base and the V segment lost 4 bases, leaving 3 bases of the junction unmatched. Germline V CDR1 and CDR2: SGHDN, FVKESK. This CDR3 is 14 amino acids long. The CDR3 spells CASSPRTGNTEAFF. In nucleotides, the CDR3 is TGTGCCAGCAGCCCTCGGACAGGGAACACTGAAGCTTTCTTT.

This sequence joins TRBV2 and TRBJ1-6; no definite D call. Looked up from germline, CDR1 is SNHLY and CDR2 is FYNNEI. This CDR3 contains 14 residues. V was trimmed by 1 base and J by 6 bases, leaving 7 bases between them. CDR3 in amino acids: CASSEGQFNSPLHF. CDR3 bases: TGTGCCAGCAGTGAAGGGCAGTTTAATTCACCCCTCCACTTT.

The CDR3 sequence is CASSFSGTDYEQYF. CDR3 DNA sequence: TGTGCCAGCAGCTTCTCCGGGACGGACTACGAGCAGTACTTC. The chain carries TRBV11-1 and TRBJ2-7; D may correspond to TRBD1 or TRBD2 (5 bases each). The CDR3 loop spans 14 amino acids. The V end lost 3 bases, the J end lost 3 bases, and 12 bases lay between the germline ends. CDR1 SGHAT and CDR2 FQDESV come from the germline V gene (reference sequence). The whole variable domain, remainder taken from reference TRBV11-1 and TRBJ2-7, is EAEVAQSPRYKITEKSQAVAFWCDPISGHATLYWYRQILGQGPELLVQFQDESVVDDSQLPKDRFSAERLKGVDSTLKIQPAELGDSAMYLCASSFSGTDYEQYFGPGTRLTVT.

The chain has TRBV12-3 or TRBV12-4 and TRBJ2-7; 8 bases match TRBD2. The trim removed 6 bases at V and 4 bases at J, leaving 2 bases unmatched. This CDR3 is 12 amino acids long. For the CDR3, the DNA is TGTGCCAGCAGCCGGGGGGGGTACGAGCAGTACTTC. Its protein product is CASSRGGYEQYF.

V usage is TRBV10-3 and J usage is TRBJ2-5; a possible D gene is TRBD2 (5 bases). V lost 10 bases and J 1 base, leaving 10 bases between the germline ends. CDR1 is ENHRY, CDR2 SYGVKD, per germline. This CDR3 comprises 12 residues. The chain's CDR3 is CATRTLQETQYF. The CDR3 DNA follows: TGTGCCACCCGGACTCTCCAAGAGACCCAGTACTTC.

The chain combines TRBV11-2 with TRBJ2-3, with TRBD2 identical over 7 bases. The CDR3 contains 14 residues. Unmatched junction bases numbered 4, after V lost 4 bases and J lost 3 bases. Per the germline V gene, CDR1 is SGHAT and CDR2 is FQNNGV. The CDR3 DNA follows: TGTGCCAGCAGCTCCACGCGGGGGACAGATACGCAGTATTTT. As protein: CASSSTRGTDTQYF.

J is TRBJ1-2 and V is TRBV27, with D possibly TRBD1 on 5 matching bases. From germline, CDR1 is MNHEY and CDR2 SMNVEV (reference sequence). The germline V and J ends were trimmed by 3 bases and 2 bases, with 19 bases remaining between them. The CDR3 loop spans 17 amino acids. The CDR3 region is CASSFRGGGGMNYGYTF. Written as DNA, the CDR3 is TGTGCCAGCAGTTTTCGAGGCGGCGGGGGAATGAACTATGGCTACACCTTC.

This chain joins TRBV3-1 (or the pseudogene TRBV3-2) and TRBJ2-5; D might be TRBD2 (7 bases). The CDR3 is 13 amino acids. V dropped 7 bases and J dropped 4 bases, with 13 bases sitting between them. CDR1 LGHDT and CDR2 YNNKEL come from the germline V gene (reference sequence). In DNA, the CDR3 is TGTGCCAGCATCGGCGGGGGCCCAGAGACCCAGTACTTC. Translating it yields CASIGGGPETQYF.

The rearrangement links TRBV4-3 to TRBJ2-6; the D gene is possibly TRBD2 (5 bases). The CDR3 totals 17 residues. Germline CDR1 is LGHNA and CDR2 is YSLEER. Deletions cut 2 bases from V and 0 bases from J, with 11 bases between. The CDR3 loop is CASSQNLGVSGANVLTF. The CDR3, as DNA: TGCGCCAGCAGCCAAAACCTCGGGGTCTCTGGGGCCAACGTCCTGACTTTC.

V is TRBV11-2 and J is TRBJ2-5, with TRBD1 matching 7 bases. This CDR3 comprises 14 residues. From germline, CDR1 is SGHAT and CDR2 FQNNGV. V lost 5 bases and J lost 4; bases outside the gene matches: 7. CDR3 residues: CASSATTGVETQYF. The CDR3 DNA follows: TGTGCCAGCAGCGCGACCACAGGGGTAGAGACCCAGTACTTC. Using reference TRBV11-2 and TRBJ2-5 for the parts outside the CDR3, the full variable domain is EAGVAQSPRYKIIEKRQSVAFWCNPISGHATLYWYQQILGQGPKLLIQFQNNGVVDDSQLPKDRFSAERLKGVDSTLKIQPAKLEDSAVYLCASSATTGVETQYFGPGTRLLVL.

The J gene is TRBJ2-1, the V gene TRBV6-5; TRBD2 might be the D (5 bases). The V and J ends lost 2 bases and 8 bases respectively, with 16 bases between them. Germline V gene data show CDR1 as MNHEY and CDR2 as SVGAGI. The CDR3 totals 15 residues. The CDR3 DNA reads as TGTGCCAGCAGTTACGAGGGAGCGAGGTCGGATGAGCAGTTCTTC. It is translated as CASSYEGARSDEQFF.

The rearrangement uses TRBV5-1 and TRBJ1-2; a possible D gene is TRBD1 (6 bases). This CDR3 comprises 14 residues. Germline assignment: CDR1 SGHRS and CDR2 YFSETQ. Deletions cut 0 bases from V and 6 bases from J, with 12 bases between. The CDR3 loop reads CASSLAGQGNGYTF. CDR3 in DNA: TGCGCCAGCAGCTTGGCCGGGCAGGGGAATGGCTACACCTTC. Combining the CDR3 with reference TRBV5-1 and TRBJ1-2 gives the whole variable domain KAGVTQTPRYLIKTRGQQVTLSCSPISGHRSVSWYQQTPGQGLQFLFEYFSETQRNKGNFPGRFSGRQFSNSRSEMNVSTLELGDSALYLCASSLAGQGNGYTFGSGTRLTVV.

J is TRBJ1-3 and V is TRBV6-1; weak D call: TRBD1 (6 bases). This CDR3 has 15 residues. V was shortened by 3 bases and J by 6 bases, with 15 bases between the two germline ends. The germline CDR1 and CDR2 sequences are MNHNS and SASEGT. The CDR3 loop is CASSDLQGGTNTIYF. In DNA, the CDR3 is TGTGCCAGCAGTGATTTACAGGGTGGGACAAACACCATATATTTT.

CDR3: CASSAGTGVSEQYF. CDR3 DNA: TGTGCCAGCAGCGCCGGGACAGGGGTTTCCGAGCAGTACTTC. The genes are TRBV6-5 and TRBJ2-7; 10 bases match TRBD1. This CDR3 has 14 amino acids. Trimming cost V 6 bases and J 6 bases; bases outside gene matches: 8. The germline V gene encodes CDR1 MNHEY and CDR2 SVGAGI.

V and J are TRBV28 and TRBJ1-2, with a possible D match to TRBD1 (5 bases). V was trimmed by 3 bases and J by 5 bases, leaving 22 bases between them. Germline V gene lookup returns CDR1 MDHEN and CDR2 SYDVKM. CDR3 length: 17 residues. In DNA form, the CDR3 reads TGTGCCAGCAGTTTTTCCGGGGCCGCACCGGGTAGTTATGGCTACACCTTC. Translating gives CASSFSGAAPGSYGYTF.

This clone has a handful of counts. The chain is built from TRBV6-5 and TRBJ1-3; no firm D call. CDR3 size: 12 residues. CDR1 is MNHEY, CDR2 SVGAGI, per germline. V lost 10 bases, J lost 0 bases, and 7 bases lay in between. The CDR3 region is CATQSSGNTIYF. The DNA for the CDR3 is TGTGCCACACAGAGCTCTGGAAACACCATATATTTT.

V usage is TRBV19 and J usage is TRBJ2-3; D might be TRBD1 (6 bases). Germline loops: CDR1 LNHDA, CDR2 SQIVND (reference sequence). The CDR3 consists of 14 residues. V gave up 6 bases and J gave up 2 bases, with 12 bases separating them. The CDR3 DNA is TGTGCCAGTAGGGGGGCGTACGACACAGATACGCAGTATTTT. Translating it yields CASRGAYDTDTQYF. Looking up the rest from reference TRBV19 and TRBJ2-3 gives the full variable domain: DGGITQSPKYLFRKEGQNVTLSCEQNLNHDAMYWYRQDPGQGLRLIYYSQIVNDFQKGDIAEGYSVSREKKESFPLTVTSAQKNPTAFYLCASRGAYDTDTQYFGPGTRLTVL.

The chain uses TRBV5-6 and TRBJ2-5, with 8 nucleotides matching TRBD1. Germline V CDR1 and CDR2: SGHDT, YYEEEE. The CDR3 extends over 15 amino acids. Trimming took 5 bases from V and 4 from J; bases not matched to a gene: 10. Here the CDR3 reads CASSSDRGFAETQYF. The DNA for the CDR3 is TGTGCCAGCAGTTCTGACAGGGGCTTTGCAGAGACCCAGTACTTC.

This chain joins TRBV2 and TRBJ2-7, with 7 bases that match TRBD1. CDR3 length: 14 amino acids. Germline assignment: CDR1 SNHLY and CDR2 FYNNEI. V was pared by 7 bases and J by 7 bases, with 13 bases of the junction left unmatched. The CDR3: CASTSGTETAEQYF. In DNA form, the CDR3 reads TGTGCCAGCACCTCCGGGACAGAAACTGCAGAGCAGTACTTC.

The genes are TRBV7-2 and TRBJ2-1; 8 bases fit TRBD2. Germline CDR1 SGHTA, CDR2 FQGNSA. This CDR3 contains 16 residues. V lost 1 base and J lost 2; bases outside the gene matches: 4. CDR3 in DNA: TGTGCCAGCAGCTTAGGGCTAGCGGGTCCCTACAATGAGCAGTTCTTC. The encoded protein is CASSLGLAGPYNEQFF.

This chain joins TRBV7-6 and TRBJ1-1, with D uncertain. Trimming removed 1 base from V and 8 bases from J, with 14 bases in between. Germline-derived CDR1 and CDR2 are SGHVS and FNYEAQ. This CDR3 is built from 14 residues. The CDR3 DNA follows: TGTGCCAGCAGCTTAGATTCTGTCAGCAGGGAAGCTTTCTTT. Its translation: CASSLDSVSREAFF.